This T cell receptor (beta chain) was recorded in a study of blood T cell repertoires in COVID-19. Background on the study: Whether acute or convalescent, the COVID-19 samples came from the United States, Italy and Spain. The cDNA or gDNA used as material had been derived from T cells, B-cell-depleted T cells, or PBMCs.

Concerning this clone: Sequence at one end of the junction differs from germline and may be a read error.

Per the original methods: Using reference gene primer amplification, nucleated cell counts were estimated. Repertoires were generated with immunoSEQ multiplex PCR, while TCRdb's copy carries only in-frame clones and drops some. V and J calls and clone size are given by that table; D and trimming were obtained from the DNA. The sample has around 180,000 clones; 88% are singletons. The germline V gene encodes CDR1 SSHAT and CDR2 FNYEAQ (reference sequence). There are 17 residues in the CDR3. V is TRBV7-7 and J is TRBJ2-5; 8 positions match TRBD1. Sequencing input: peripheral blood. The TCR was taken from a woman aged 25 to 39 with acute or convalescent COVID-19. In DNA, the CDR3 is TGTGCTAGCAGCTCAGGACAGGGCGCCCCGCGTTGGGAGACCCAGTACTTC. Translating it yields CASSSGQGAPRWETQYF. Variable domain in full (rest from reference TRBV7-7 and TRBJ2-5): GAGVSQSPRYKVTKRGQDVTLRCDPISSHATLYWYQQALGQGPEFLTYFNYEAQPDKSGLPSDRFSAERPEGSISTLTIQRTEQRDSAMYRCASSSGQGAPRWETQYFGPGTRLLVL.